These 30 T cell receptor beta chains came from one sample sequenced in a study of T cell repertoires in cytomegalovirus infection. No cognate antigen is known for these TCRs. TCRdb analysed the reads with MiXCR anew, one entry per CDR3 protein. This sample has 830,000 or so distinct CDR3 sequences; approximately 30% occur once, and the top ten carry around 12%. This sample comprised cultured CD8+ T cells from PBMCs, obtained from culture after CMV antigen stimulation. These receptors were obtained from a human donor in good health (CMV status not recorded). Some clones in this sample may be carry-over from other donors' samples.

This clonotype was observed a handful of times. DNA for the CDR3: TGTGCCAGCAGTTACTCTACGGGAGGTCGCTACACCTTC. Amino acids: CASSYSTGGRYTF. The J gene is TRBJ1-2, the V gene TRBV6-5, with unresolved D. V was cut by 0 bases and J by 9 bases, with 11 bases left in between. Germline V CDR1 and CDR2: MNHEY, SVGAGI. CDR3 length: 13 residues.

CDR3 nucleotides: TGTGCCAGCAGCTTTCTTGATTTGCACGTTGGGGGCGCCTACCAAGAGACCCAGTACTTC. Translating it yields CASSFLDLHVGGAYQETQYF. This chain links TRBV5-6 with TRBJ2-5; D may be TRBD1 (6 bases). V lost 2 bases to trimming and J lost 0 bases, with 26 bases between them. The CDR3 loop spans 20 amino acids. Germline CDR1 and CDR2: SGHDT and YYEEEE.

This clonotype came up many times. The CDR3 loop is CASSLAGDHNTEAFF. The DNA of the CDR3 is TGTGCCAGCAGCTTAGCAGGGGACCATAACACTGAAGCTTTCTTT. The genes are TRBV7-6 and TRBJ1-1; D perhaps matches TRBD1 (5 bases). The CDR3 covers 15 residues. V was cut by 0 bases and J by 2 bases, with 10 bases left in between. Germline-derived CDR1 and CDR2 are SGHVS and FNYEAQ.

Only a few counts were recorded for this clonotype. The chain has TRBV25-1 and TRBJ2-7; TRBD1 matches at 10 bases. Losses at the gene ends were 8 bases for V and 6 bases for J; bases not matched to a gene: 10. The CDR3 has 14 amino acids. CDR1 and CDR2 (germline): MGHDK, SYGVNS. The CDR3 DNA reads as TGTGCCAGCTCTCGGGACAGGGGCGTCCTCGAGCAGTACTTC. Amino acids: CASSRDRGVLEQYF.

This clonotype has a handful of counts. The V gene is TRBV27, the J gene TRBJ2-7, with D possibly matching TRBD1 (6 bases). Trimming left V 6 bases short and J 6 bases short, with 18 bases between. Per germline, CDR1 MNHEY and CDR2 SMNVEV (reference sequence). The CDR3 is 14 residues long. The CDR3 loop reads CASRPQGILGEQYF. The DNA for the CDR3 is TGTGCCAGCAGACCGCAGGGGATACTTGGCGAGCAGTACTTC.

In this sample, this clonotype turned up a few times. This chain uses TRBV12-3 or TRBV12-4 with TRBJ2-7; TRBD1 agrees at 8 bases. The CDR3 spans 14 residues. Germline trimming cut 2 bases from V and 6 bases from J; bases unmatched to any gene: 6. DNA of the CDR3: TGTGCCAGCAGTTTATTCTCCGACAGGGGCGAGCAGTACTTC. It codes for CASSLFSDRGEQYF.

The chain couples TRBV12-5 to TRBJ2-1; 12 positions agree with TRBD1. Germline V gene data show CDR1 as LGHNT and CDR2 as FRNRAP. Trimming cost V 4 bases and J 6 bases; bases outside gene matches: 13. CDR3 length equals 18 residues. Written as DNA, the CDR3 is TGTGCTAGTGGTTCGCAAAAGAGGGACAGGGGGCTGTGCAATGAGCAGTTCTTC. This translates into CASGSQKRDRGLCNEQFF. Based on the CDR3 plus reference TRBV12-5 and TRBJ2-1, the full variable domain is DARVTQTPRHKVTEMGQEVTMRCQPILGHNTVFWYRQTMMQGLELLAYFRNRAPLDDSGMPKDRFSAEMPDATLATLKIQPSEPRDSAVYFCASGSQKRDRGLCNEQFFGPGTRLTVL.

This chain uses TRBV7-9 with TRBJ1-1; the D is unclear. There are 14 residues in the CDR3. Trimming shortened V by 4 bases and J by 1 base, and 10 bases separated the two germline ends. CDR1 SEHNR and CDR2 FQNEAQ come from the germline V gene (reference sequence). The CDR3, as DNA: TGTGCCAGCAGCTCGACGGACCCGAACACTGAAGCTTTCTTT. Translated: CASSSTDPNTEAFF.

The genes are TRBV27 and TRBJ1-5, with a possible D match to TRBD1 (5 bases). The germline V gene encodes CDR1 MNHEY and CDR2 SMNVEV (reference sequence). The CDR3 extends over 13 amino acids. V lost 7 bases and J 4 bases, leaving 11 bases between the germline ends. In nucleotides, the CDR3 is TGTGCCAGCAAAGATTCAGGGAATCAGCCCCAGCATTTT. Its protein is CASKDSGNQPQHF.

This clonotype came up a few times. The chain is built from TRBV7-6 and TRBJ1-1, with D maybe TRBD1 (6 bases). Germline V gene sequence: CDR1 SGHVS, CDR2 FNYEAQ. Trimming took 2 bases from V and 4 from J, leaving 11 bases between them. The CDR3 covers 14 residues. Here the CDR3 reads CASSLQGGGTEAFF. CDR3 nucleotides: TGTGCCAGCAGCTTACAGGGAGGGGGCACTGAAGCTTTCTTT.

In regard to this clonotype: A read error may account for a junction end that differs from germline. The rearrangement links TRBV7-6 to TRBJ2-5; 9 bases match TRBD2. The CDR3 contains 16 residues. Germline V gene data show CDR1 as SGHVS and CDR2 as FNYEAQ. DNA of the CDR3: TGTGCTAGCAGCTTAGAGTCTAGCGGGGAACGAGAGACCCAGTACTTC. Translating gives CASSLESSGERETQYF.

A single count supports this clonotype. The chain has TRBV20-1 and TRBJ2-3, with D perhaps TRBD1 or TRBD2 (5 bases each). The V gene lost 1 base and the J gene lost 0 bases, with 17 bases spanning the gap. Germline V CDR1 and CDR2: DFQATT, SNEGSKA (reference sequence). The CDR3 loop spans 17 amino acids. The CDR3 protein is CSARARRRQSSTDTQYF. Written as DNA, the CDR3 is TGCAGTGCTAGAGCAAGGAGGAGACAGTCTAGCACAGATACGCAGTATTTT.

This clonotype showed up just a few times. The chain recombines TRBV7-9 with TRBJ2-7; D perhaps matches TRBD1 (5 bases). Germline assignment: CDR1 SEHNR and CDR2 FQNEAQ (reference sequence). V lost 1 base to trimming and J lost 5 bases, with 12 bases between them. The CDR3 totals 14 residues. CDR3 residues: CASSLVRTPHEQYF. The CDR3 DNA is TGTGCCAGCAGCTTAGTAAGGACACCCCACGAGCAGTACTTC. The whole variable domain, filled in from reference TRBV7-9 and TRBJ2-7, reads DTGVSQNPRHKITKRGQNVTFRCDPISEHNRLYWYRQTLGQGPEFLTYFQNEAQLEKSRLLSDRFSAERPKGSFSTLEIQRTEQGDSAMYLCASSLVRTPHEQYFGPGTRLTVT.

The CDR3 reads CRRGYWPDTQYF. CDR3 bases: TGCAGGAGAGGATACTGGCCAGATACGCAGTATTTT. The chain joins TRBV29-1 to TRBJ2-3; D not resolved. This CDR3 is 12 amino acids long. The germline V gene has CDR1 SQVTM and CDR2 ANQGSEA.

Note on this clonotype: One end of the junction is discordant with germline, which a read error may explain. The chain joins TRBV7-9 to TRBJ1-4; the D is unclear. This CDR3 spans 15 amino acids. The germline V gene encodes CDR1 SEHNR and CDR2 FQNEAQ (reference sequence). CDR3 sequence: CANSSKDRDIEKLFF. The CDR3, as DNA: TGTGCCAACAGCTCGAAGGACCGTGACATTGAAAAACTGTTTTTT.

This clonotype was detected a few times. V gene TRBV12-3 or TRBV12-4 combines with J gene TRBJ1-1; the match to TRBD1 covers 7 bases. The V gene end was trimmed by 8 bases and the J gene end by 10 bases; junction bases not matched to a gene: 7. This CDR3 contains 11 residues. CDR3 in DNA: TGTGCCAGCCTCGGGTCAGGGGGAGCTTTCTTT. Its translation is CASLGSGGAFF.

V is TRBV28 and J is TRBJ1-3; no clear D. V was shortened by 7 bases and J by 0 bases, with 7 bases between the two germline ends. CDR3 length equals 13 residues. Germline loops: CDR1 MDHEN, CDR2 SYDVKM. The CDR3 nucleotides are TGTGCCAGCACCACCTCCTCTGGAAACACCATATATTTT. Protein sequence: CASTTSSGNTIYF.

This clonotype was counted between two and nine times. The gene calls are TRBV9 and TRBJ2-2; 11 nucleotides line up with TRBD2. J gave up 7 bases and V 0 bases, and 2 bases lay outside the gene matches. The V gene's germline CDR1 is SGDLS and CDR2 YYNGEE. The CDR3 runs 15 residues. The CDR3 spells CASSVETSGDGELFF. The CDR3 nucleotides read TGTGCCAGCAGCGTAGAGACTAGCGGGGACGGGGAGCTGTTTTTT.

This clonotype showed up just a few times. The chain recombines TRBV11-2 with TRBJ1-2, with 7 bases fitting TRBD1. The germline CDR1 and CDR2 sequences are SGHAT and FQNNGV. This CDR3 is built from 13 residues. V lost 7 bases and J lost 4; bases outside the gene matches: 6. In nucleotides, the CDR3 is TGTGCCAGCACCTCAGGGGGTATCTATGGCTACACCTTC. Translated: CASTSGGIYGYTF.

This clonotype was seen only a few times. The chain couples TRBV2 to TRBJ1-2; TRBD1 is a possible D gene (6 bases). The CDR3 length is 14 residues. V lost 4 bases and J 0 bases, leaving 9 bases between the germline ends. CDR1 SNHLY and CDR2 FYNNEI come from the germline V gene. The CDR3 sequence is CASSARTANYGYTF. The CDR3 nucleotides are TGTGCCAGCAGTGCCAGGACAGCTAACTATGGCTACACCTTC. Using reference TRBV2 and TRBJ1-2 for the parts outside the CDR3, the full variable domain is EPEVTQTPSHQVTQMGQEVILRCVPISNHLYFYWYRQILGQKVEFLVSFYNNEISEKSEIFDDQFSVERPDGSNFTLKIRSTKLEDSAMYFCASSARTANYGYTFGSGTRLTVV.

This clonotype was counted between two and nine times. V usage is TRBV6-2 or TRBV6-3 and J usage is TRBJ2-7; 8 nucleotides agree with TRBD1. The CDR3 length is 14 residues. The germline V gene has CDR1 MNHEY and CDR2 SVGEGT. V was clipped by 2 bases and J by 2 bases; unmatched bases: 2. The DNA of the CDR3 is TGTGCCAGCAGTTACGGACAGGGAACCTACGAGCAGTACGTC. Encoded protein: CASSYGQGTYEQYV.

The CDR3 here is CASSLTGIGYV. The CDR3 DNA reads TGTGCCAGCAGTTTAACAGGGATCGGGTACGTC. The V and J genes are TRBV27 and TRBJ2-7; a possible D gene is TRBD1 (6 bases). The CDR3 runs to 11 residues. Germline assignment: CDR1 MNHEY and CDR2 SMNVEV (reference sequence). V was clipped by 2 bases and J by 12 bases, with 11 bases between them.

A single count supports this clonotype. The CDR3 spells CASSVGTGVSGYTF. The CDR3, as DNA: TGCGCCAGCAGCGTGGGGACAGGGGTAAGCGGCTACACCTTC. The genes are TRBV5-1 and TRBJ1-2, with 10 bases matching TRBD1. The germline CDR1 and CDR2 sequences are SGHRS and YFSETQ. The V gene end was trimmed by 4 bases and the J gene end by 8 bases; junction bases not matched to a gene: 8. The CDR3 extends over 14 amino acids. The variable domain in full, completed from reference TRBV5-1 and TRBJ1-2, reads KAGVTQTPRYLIKTRGQQVTLSCSPISGHRSVSWYQQTPGQGLQFLFEYFSETQRNKGNFPGRFSGRQFSNSRSEMNVSTLELGDSALYLCASSVGTGVSGYTFGSGTRLTVV.

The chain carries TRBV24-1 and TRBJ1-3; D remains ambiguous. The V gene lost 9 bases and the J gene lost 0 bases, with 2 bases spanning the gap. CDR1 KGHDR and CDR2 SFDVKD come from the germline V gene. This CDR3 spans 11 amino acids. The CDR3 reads CATGSGNTIYF. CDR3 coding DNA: TGTGCCACCGGCTCTGGAAACACCATATATTTT.

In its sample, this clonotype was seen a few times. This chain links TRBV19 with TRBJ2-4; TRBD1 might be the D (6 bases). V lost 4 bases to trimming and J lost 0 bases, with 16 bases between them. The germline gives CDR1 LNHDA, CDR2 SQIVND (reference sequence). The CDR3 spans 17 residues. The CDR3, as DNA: TGTGCCAGTAGTAGCCGAAACAGGGAACTAGCCAAAAACATTCAGTACTTC. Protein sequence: CASSSRNRELAKNIQYF. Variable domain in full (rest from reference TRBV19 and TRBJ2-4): DGGITQSPKYLFRKEGQNVTLSCEQNLNHDAMYWYRQDPGQGLRLIYYSQIVNDFQKGDIAEGYSVSREKKESFPLTVTSAQKNPTAFYLCASSSRNRELAKNIQYFGAGTRLSVL.

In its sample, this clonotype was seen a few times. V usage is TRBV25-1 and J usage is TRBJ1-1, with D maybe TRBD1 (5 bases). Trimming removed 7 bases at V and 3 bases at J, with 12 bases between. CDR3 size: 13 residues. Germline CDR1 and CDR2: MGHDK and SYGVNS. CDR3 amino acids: CASNLGGDTEAFF. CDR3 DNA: TGTGCCAGCAACCTTGGGGGGGACACTGAAGCTTTCTTT. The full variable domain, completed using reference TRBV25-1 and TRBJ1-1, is EADIYQTPRYLVIGTGKKITLECSQTMGHDKMYWYQQDPGMELHLIHYSYGVNSTEKGDLSSESTVSRIRTEHFPLTLESARPSHTSQYLCASNLGGDTEAFFGQGTRLTVV.

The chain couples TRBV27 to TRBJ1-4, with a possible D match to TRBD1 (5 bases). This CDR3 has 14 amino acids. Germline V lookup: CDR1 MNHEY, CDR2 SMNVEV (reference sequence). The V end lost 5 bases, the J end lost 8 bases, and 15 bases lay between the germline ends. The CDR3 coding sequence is TGTGCCAGCAGTCGGAAGCAGGGTGGAGAAAAACTGTTTTTT. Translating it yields CASSRKQGGEKLFF.

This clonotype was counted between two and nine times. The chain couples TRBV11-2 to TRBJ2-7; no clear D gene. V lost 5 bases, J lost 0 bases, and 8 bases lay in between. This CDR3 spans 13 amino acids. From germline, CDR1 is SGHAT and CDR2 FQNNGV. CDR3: CASSPEDSYEQYV. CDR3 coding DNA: TGTGCCAGCAGCCCTGAAGACTCCTACGAGCAGTACGTC.

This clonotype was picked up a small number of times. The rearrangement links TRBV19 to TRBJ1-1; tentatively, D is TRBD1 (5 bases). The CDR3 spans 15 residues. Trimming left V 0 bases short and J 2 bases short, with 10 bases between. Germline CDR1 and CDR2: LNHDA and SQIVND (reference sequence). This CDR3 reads CASSIDRDYNTEAFF. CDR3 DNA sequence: TGTGCCAGTAGTATAGACCGGGACTACAACACTGAAGCTTTCTTT.

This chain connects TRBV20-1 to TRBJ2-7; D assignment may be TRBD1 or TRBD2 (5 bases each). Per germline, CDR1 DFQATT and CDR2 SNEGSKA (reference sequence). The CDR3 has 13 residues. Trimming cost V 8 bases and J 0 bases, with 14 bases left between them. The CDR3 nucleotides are TGCAGTACTCCACGGGACGGCTCCTACGAGCAGTACTTC. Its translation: CSTPRDGSYEQYF.